These 28 T cell receptor beta chains were sequenced from one sample in a study of blood T cell repertoires in COVID-19. Profiled with immunoSEQ multiplex PCR; TCRdb holds only in-frame clones, not every one. The data show about 120,000 clones, about three quarters seen once. Sequenced input: peripheral blood. Source of these receptors: a human donor with acute or convalescent COVID-19. The donor label of this sample is uncertain.

This chain uses TRBV20-1 with TRBJ2-2; possibly TRBD2 for D (6 bases). From germline, CDR1 is DFQATT and CDR2 SNEGSKA (reference sequence). CDR3 length: 14 residues. V shed 3 bases and J shed 3 bases, with 11 bases lying between them. CDR3 in amino acids: CSASPGLDTGELFF. CDR3 DNA: TGCAGTGCTAGTCCGGGACTCGACACCGGGGAGCTGTTTTTT.

The V call is TRBV10-2, the J call TRBJ1-5, with 7 bases that match TRBD1. CDR1 and CDR2 from the germline V gene are WSHSY and SAAADI. V gave up 4 bases and J gave up 3 bases; unmatched junction bases: 3. The CDR3 runs to 14 residues. CDR3 protein: CASSVGQLNQPQHF. CDR3 DNA: TGCGCCAGCAGTGTGGGACAGCTCAATCAGCCCCAGCATTTT.

The chain links TRBV2 to TRBJ2-5; D possibly corresponds to TRBD2 (5 bases). Looked up from germline, CDR1 is SNHLY and CDR2 is FYNNEI. With 8 bases removed from V and 5 bases from J, the gap between germline ends came to 9 bases. The CDR3 extends over 11 amino acids. In nucleotides, the CDR3 is TGTGCCAGCGGCCGAGGGGAGACCCAGTACTTC. Its protein product is CASGRGETQYF.

This clone was counted ten times or more. This rearrangement joins TRBV5-1 to TRBJ1-1; D is unresolved. Trimming removed 1 base from V and 1 base from J, with 11 bases in between. Germline V gives CDR1 SGHRS, CDR2 YFSETQ. The length of the CDR3 is 15 residues. The CDR3, as DNA: TGCGCCAGCAGCTTGTCCGACACAAGGAACACTGAAGCTTTCTTT. It translates to CASSLSDTRNTEAFF.

V usage is TRBV7-9 and J usage is TRBJ2-1, with 13 bases identical to TRBD2. The junction had 4 bases not matched to a gene; V was cut back by 6 bases and J by 5 bases. This CDR3 is 15 amino acids long. Germline V gives CDR1 SEHNR, CDR2 FQNEAQ (reference sequence). The CDR3 DNA follows: TGTGCCAGCAGGCTGACTAGCGGGGGGAACAATGAGCAGTTCTTC. Amino acid sequence: CASRLTSGGNNEQFF.

J is TRBJ2-2 and V is TRBV7-4; no reliable D call. The V and J ends lost 9 bases and 7 bases respectively, with 12 bases between them. The length of the CDR3 is 12 residues. Germline values: CDR1 SGHVT, CDR2 SQSDAQ. The CDR3 sequence: CARPLPGGELFF. The CDR3 DNA follows: TGTGCCAGGCCGCTCCCCGGCGGGGAGCTGTTTTTT.

The V call is TRBV12-3 or TRBV12-4, the J call TRBJ1-6; the D is unclear. This CDR3 has 13 residues. The ends were cut back, 6 bases at V and 8 bases at J, with 11 bases in the middle. CDR3 loop: CASSQEGYSPLHF. DNA for the CDR3: TGTGCCAGCAGCCAAGAGGGCTATTCACCCCTCCACTTT.

The gene calls are TRBV9 and TRBJ2-7; tentatively, D is TRBD2 (6 bases). Per germline, CDR1 SGDLS and CDR2 YYNGEE. The germline V and J ends were trimmed by 2 bases and 0 bases, with 9 bases remaining between them. This CDR3 is 14 amino acids long. The DNA of the CDR3 is TGTGCCAGCAGCGTGGGGGACTCCTCCTACGAGCAGTACTTC. Translating gives CASSVGDSSYEQYF.

The chain is built from TRBV7-3 and TRBJ2-1; unclear D gene. Between the trimmed V and J ends, which lost 5 bases and 4 bases, there was a span of 9 bases. Germline V gene data show CDR1 as SGHTA and CDR2 as FQGTGA. This CDR3 is built from 13 residues. This chain's CDR3 is CASSPDWYNEQFF. Here the CDR3 DNA reads TGTGCCAGCAGCCCCGACTGGTACAATGAGCAGTTCTTC.

The V call is TRBV3-1 (or the pseudogene TRBV3-2), the J call TRBJ2-2; D possibly corresponds to TRBD2 (6 bases). V was shortened by 2 bases and J by 4 bases, with 14 bases between the two germline ends. The CDR3 is 16 residues long. The germline V gene has CDR1 LGHDT and CDR2 YNNKEL (reference sequence). This CDR3 reads CASSQFNGGSTGELFF. The CDR3 DNA reads TGTGCCAGCAGCCAATTTAACGGGGGATCCACCGGGGAGCTGTTTTTT.

This chain links TRBV5-1 with TRBJ2-5; 9 nucleotides line up with TRBD1. V shed 0 bases and J 2 bases; nucleotides not matched to a gene: 11. Germline V CDR1 and CDR2: SGHRS, YFSETQ. The CDR3 runs 18 residues. CDR3 sequence reads: CASSLEGQGMIMQETQYF. CDR3 nucleotide sequence: TGCGCCAGCAGCTTGGAGGGACAGGGAATGATTATGCAAGAGACCCAGTACTTC.

CDR3 amino acids: CASSTSGQVQNEQFF. The DNA of the CDR3 is TGTGCCAGCAGCACAAGCGGACAGGTCCAAAATGAGCAGTTCTTC. This chain joins TRBV6-5 and TRBJ2-1, with 7 bases aligning to TRBD1. The CDR3 length is 15 residues. Germline values: CDR1 MNHEY, CDR2 SVGAGI. The ends lost 6 bases at V and 7 bases at J; junction bases unmatched: 12.

The chain links TRBV28 to TRBJ1-3; D might be TRBD1 (6 bases). Trimming cost V 4 bases and J 4 bases, with 14 bases left between them. This CDR3 is built from 15 residues. The germline V gene encodes CDR1 MDHEN and CDR2 SYDVKM. The CDR3 loop reads CASSSKTGAGNTIYF. Written as DNA, the CDR3 is TGTGCCAGCAGTTCCAAGACAGGCGCGGGAAACACCATATATTTT.

The V gene is TRBV18, the J gene TRBJ1-1; 10 positions agree with TRBD1. From germline, CDR1 is KGHSH and CDR2 LQKENI. With V trimmed by 6 bases and J by 10 bases, 2 bases remained unmatched. The CDR3 has 11 residues. CDR3 DNA: TGTGCCAGCTCTGGACAGGGGGGAGCTTTCTTT. This codes for CASSGQGGAFF.

The chain uses TRBV11-2 and TRBJ2-4, with D perhaps TRBD1 (6 bases). Trimming cost V 5 bases and J 0 bases, with 17 bases left between them. Germline values: CDR1 SGHAT, CDR2 FQNNGV. CDR3 length equals 17 residues. The CDR3 DNA reads as TGTGCCAGCAGCCTTGTGCCCGGGACACTAGCCAAAAACATTCAGTACTTC. Translation gives CASSLVPGTLAKNIQYF. Variable domain in full (rest from reference TRBV11-2 and TRBJ2-4): EAGVAQSPRYKIIEKRQSVAFWCNPISGHATLYWYQQILGQGPKLLIQFQNNGVVDDSQLPKDRFSAERLKGVDSTLKIQPAKLEDSAVYLCASSLVPGTLAKNIQYFGAGTRLSVL.

This chain links TRBV5-1 with TRBJ2-1; TRBD2 agrees at 12 bases. Germline CDR1 is SGHRS and CDR2 is YFSETQ. The CDR3 runs 17 residues. V lost 0 bases and J lost 7; bases outside the gene matches: 8. CDR3 DNA: TGCGCCAGCAGCTTGGCCTATAGCACTAGCGGGGGGAATGAGCAGTTCTTC. This sequence encodes CASSLAYSTSGGNEQFF.

The chain uses TRBV7-9 and TRBJ1-2, with TRBD1 identical over 8 bases. This CDR3 comprises 14 residues. Germline CDR1 is SEHNR and CDR2 is FQNEAQ (reference sequence). Germline trimming cut 6 bases from V and 7 bases from J; bases unmatched to any gene: 10. CDR3 DNA sequence: TGTGCCAGCAGTATTATGACAGGGGAGTCTGGCTACACCTTC. Translation gives CASSIMTGESGYTF.

The rearrangement joins TRBV18 to TRBJ1-1; TRBD1 agrees at 7 bases. CDR1 and CDR2 (germline): KGHSH, LQKENI. CDR3 length equals 15 residues. The V and J ends lost 2 bases and 3 bases, in that order; junction bases with no gene match: 6. The CDR3 reads CASSPFGGGHTEAFF. The CDR3, as DNA: TGTGCCAGCTCACCATTCGGAGGGGGCCACACTGAAGCTTTCTTT.

This clone was counted only a few times. The genes are TRBV5-1 and TRBJ2-7; 7 nucleotides agree with TRBD2. Germline lookup yields CDR1 SGHRS and CDR2 YFSETQ. Unmatched junction bases numbered 7, after V lost 4 bases and J lost 0 bases. There are 15 residues in the CDR3. The CDR3, as DNA: TGCGCCAGCAGCCAAGGACTAGATTCCTCCTACGAGCAGTACGTC. This translates into CASSQGLDSSYEQYV.

The genes are TRBV28 and TRBJ1-3; perhaps TRBD1 as D (6 bases). The CDR3 spans 14 residues. Per germline, CDR1 MDHEN and CDR2 SYDVKM. V was pared by 5 bases and J by 3 bases, with 11 bases between. The CDR3, as DNA: TGTGCCAGCAGTACCAGGGGATTTGGAAACACCATATATTTT. This sequence encodes CASSTRGFGNTIYF.

J is TRBJ2-1 and V is TRBV7-9, with TRBD2 matching 11 bases. Germline CDR1 SEHNR, CDR2 FQNEAQ (reference sequence). Trimming took 5 bases from V and 5 from J; bases not matched to a gene: 5. CDR3 length: 15 amino acids. The chain's CDR3 is CASSAISGGDNEQFF. CDR3 nucleotide sequence: TGTGCCAGCAGCGCCATTAGCGGGGGGGACAATGAGCAGTTCTTC.

J is TRBJ2-2 and V is TRBV9; 9 nucleotides align to TRBD1. Looked up from germline, CDR1 is SGDLS and CDR2 is YYNGEE. After removal of 3 bases from V and 6 bases from J, the junction contained 9 bases not matched to a gene. The CDR3 is made up of 16 amino acids. In DNA form, the CDR3 reads TGTGCCAGCAGCGCTCCGGGACAGGGAGTACCCGGGGAGCTGTTTTTT. Translation gives CASSAPGQGVPGELFF.

This chain links TRBV28 with TRBJ1-5; 7 nucleotides align to TRBD1. There are 16 residues in the CDR3. CDR1 and CDR2 (germline): MDHEN, SYDVKM. The V gene end was trimmed by 4 bases and the J gene end by 0 bases; junction bases not matched to a gene: 6. DNA of the CDR3: TGTGCCAGCAGTTCCGGACAGGAATATAGCAATCAGCCCCAGCATTTT. Translating gives CASSSGQEYSNQPQHF.

The J gene is TRBJ1-6, the V gene TRBV2; TRBD1 aligns across 8 bases. This CDR3 comprises 16 residues. The V gene end was trimmed by 5 bases and the J gene end by 1 base; junction bases not matched to a gene: 4. Germline values: CDR1 SNHLY, CDR2 FYNNEI. CDR3: CASSPRQGSYNSPLHF. The CDR3 DNA follows: TGTGCCAGCAGTCCGAGACAGGGGTCCTATAATTCACCCCTCCACTTT.

This rearrangement joins TRBV19 to TRBJ2-5; tentatively, D is TRBD2 (6 bases). Germline CDR1 LNHDA, CDR2 SQIVND (reference sequence). The germline V and J ends were trimmed by 1 base and 3 bases, with 9 bases remaining between them. This CDR3 is 14 amino acids long. The CDR3 DNA is TGTGCCAGTAGTATAGGGCCGGGGGAAGAGACCCAGTACTTC. Its protein product is CASSIGPGEETQYF.

J is TRBJ1-1 and V is TRBV11-2; the D gene is possibly TRBD1 (6 bases). This CDR3 is 15 amino acids long. Trimming removed 0 bases from V and 4 bases from J, with 12 bases in between. The germline gives CDR1 SGHAT, CDR2 FQNNGV. The CDR3 bases are TGTGCCAGCAGCTTAGATTCGATAGGGGGCACTGAAGCTTTCTTT. This gives the protein CASSLDSIGGTEAFF.

This rearrangement joins TRBV6-5 to TRBJ2-1; 11 bases line up with TRBD2. Germline V lookup: CDR1 MNHEY, CDR2 SVGAGI. CDR3 length: 15 amino acids. After removal of 2 bases from V and 7 bases from J, the junction contained 4 bases not matched to a gene. The CDR3 loop is CASSYGTSGRNEQFF. CDR3 sequence (DNA): TGTGCCAGCAGTTACGGGACTAGCGGCCGGAATGAGCAGTTCTTC.

J is TRBJ2-7 and V is TRBV5-1; tentative D call: TRBD1 (5 bases). The V end lost 4 bases, the J end lost 6 bases, and 17 bases lay between the germline ends. Germline V gives CDR1 SGHRS, CDR2 YFSETQ. The CDR3 contains 14 residues. The CDR3 loop reads CASSPEFRAFEQYF. CDR3 bases: TGCGCCAGCAGCCCGGAGTTCAGGGCGTTCGAGCAGTACTTC.